Reported below is one TCR beta chain. These data belong to a study of cytomegalovirus exposure and HLA in healthy donors. The V and J ends lost 6 bases and 0 bases respectively, with 9 bases between them. The CDR3 is made up of 14 amino acids. Germline values: CDR1 SGHDN, CDR2 FVKESK. In the PCR, 60 Vbeta and 13 Jbeta primers were used. TCRdb keeps only in-frame clones here, not all; method: immunoSEQ multiplex PCR. Of about 190,000 clones detected, roughly three quarters appear once; the ten largest clones hold 1.5% to 2%. This clonotype originated in a woman between 18 and 29 years old in good health and CMV-seronegative. V and J are TRBV14 and TRBJ1-3; D unclear. Sample: PBMCs. The chain's CDR3 is CASSDTFSGNTIYF. The CDR3 nucleotides are TGTGCCAGCAGTGACACCTTCTCTGGAAACACCATATATTTT.